A single TCR beta chain is shown here with its context. Its antigen is unknown. No per-base quality is available; no much larger clone lies one base away. Systemically healthy Caucasian individuals from Russia, some 38 in total and aged roughly 6 to 100 years, were included as donors. Each donor gave about 9.2 milliliters of peripheral blood, drawn into EDTA-treated Vacutainer tubes. Ficoll-Paque density-gradient centrifugation was used to isolate PBMCs, with at least 6 million obtained per sample. Total RNA, at least 6 micrograms per sample, was extracted from PBMCs with Trizol reagent. The percentages of naive CD45RAhigh/CD27high T cells were determined by flow cytometry on a PBMC aliquot from every donor. The data stem from a study of blood T cells in healthy people across ages (dated by TCRdb to about 2015). Background on the whole study: In model experiments, roughly one uniquely barcoded TCR beta cDNA molecule per two T cells was captured by template switching. The study measured age-related changes in TCR beta repertoire diversity using deep sequencing normalized with unique cDNA molecular identifiers. Donors were grouped into four age groups: young (average approximately 16 years), middle-aged (approximately 41), aged (62) and long-lived (82). Donors of different ages were randomly distributed across sequencing lanes to avoid experimental bias. Two additional independent replicas of 1 million unique cDNA reads from the same blood draw were analyzed for two donors (one aged 18 to 30 and one aged 80 or older).

The paper's findings and limits, for the study overall: Because donor CMV infection status was unknown, age-related changes in expanded clonotypes were potentially confounded. Observed TCR beta diversity per million T cells fell roughly linearly with age, and a significant reduction was already apparent by age roughly 40. The long-lived group showed more naive CD4+ T cells, fewer expanded clones and increased TCR diversity than the aged group, suggesting age selection. Total diversity estimates from one million sequenced T cells were considered lower bounds and underestimates. There was a strong correlation between observed TCR beta diversity and the percentage of naive T cells measured by flow cytometry. Conclusive comparison of naive and antigen-experienced compartments was prevented by the profiling of bulk unsorted PBMCs.

The junction shows trimming of 4 bases on V and 4 bases on J, and the gene matches do not reach 6 bases of it. Sequences DFQATT (CDR1) and SNEGSKA (CDR2) are obtained from the germline V gene (reference sequence). Counted from cysteine to phenylalanine, this CDR3 has 13 amino acids. Just the 39-base CDR3 DNA is kept, in frame starting at base 1. Library preparation employed 5' RACE. Reads for this sample came from an Illumina HiSeq 2500. A second PCR of roughly 7 to 11 cycles was performed with a sample-barcoded 5' primer and a J-beta primer mix. Each TCR beta cDNA molecule received a unique molecular identifier from a template-switch 5' adaptor carrying 12 random nucleotides. Each sample yielded at least 3 million CDR3-containing paired-end reads. The Mint cDNA synthesis kit, primed by a TRBC-specific oligonucleotide, was used to synthesize first-strand cDNA from all RNA. Following uracil-DNA glycosylase treatment, a first 18-cycle PCR with universal primers M1SS and BC2_uni_R was performed on all cDNA. The published analysis was carried out like this. For normalization, 1 million high-quality reads, each with a distinct molecular identifier, were randomly selected from each sample. Reads with shared molecular identifiers were discarded instead of being binned into consensus sequences. MiTCR, run with a Q25 quality threshold and the strictest error-elimination algorithm, handled CDR3 identification, clonotype clustering and error correction. Lower-bound total TCR beta diversity was estimated with a nonparametric unseen species model using Euler transformation. The raw public reads went through TCRdb reprocessing: fastp at Q25, MiXCR clone calling, in-frame beta chains kept. Entries are consolidated by CDR3 protein sequence, retaining the most common genes and DNA. V and J calls and clone size were set by TCRdb, not the authors. Across this sample there are 800,000 or so distinct CDR3 sequences, with around half seen only once. Of the sample, 15% to 20% falls within the top ten clones.

The receptor comes from a man older than 75 in good health. The rearranged chain carries TRBV20-1 and TRBJ2-5, with TRBD1 matching 7 junction bases. Input material: blood. CDR3 protein: CSATGGLGETQYF. The DNA sequence reads TGCAGTGCTACAGGGGGTTTGGGAGAGACCCAGTACTTC.